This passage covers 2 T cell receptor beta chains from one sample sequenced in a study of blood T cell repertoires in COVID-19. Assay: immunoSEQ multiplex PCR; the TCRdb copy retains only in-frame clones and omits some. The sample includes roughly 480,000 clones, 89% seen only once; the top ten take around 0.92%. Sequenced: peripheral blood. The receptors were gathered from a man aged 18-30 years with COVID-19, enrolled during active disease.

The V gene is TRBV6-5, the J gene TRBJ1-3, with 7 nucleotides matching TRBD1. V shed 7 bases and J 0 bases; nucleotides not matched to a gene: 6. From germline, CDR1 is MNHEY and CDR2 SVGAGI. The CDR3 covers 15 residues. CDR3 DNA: TGTGCCAGCATACCTTCAGGGGGCTCTGGAAACACCATATATTTT. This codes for CASIPSGGSGNTIYF.

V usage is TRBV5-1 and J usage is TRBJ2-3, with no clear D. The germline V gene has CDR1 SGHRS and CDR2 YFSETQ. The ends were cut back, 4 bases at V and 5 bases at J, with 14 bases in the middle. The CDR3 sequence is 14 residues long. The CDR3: CASSNDNPGDTQYF. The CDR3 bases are TGCGCCAGCAGCAACGACAATCCCGGAGATACGCAGTATTTT.